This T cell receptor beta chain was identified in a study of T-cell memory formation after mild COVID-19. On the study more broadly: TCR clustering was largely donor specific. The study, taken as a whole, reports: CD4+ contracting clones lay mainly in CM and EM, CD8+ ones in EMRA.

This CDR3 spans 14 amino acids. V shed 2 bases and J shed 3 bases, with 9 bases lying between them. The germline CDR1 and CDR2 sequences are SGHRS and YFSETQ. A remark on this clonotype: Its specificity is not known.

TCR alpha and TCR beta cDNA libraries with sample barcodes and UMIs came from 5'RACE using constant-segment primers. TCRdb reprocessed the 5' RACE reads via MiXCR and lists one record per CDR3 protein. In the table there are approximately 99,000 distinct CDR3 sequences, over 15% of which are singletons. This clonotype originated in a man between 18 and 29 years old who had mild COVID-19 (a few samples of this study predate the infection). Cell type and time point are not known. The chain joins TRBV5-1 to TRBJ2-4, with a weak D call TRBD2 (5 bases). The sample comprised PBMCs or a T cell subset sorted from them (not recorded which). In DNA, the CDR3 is TGCGCCAGCAGCTTTTCGAGGGACAAAAACATTCAGTACTTC. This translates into CASSFSRDKNIQYF.